The 4 T cell receptor beta chains presented below share a single source sample, sequenced in a study of OX40 agonist ivuxolimab in advanced cancers. Clones were read by immunoSEQ multiplex PCR, and TCRdb kept only the in-frame ones, dropping some. Of roughly 80,000 clones listed, about nine tenths were seen once; the top ten hold around 0.31%. The sample was CD4+ or CD8+ T cells sorted from blood, taken in a trial of the OX40 agonist ivuxolimab. Receptors were obtained from an adult with an advanced solid tumor such as melanoma, head and neck, liver or kidney cancer.

The chain employs TRBV28 and TRBJ2-7, with D uncertain. Germline lookup yields CDR1 MDHEN and CDR2 SYDVKM. The germline V and J ends were trimmed by 10 bases and 1 base, with 17 bases remaining between them. This CDR3 has 14 amino acids. In nucleotides, the CDR3 is TGTGCCACCGAACGCGCGGACGCTTCCTACGAGCAGTACGTC. Encoded protein: CATERADASYEQYV.

A single count supports this clone. The chain carries TRBV27 and TRBJ2-1, with a weak D call TRBD2 (6 bases). The germline CDR1 and CDR2 sequences are MNHEY and SMNVEV (reference sequence). The CDR3 has 15 amino acids. V shed 2 bases and J shed 6 bases, with 14 bases lying between them. Here the CDR3 DNA reads TGTGCCAGCAGTTTAGCGGGGAGCTCTTCCAATGAGCAGTTCTTC. Its protein product is CASSLAGSSSNEQFF.

The chain has TRBV23-1 and TRBJ2-1, with TRBD1 as a possible D gene (5 bases). TRBV23-1 is an ORF; its function is uncertain. The CDR3 sequence is 15 residues long. V was clipped by 0 bases and J by 9 bases, with 15 bases between them. The CDR3 DNA reads as TGCGCCAGCAGTCAATCGAGAGACCAGGGCGTTGAGCAGTTCTTC. Amino acids: CASSQSRDQGVEQFF.

The rearrangement joins TRBV18 to TRBJ2-5; the match to TRBD2 covers 8 bases. Per germline, CDR1 KGHSH and CDR2 LQKENI. Trimming cost V 0 bases and J 7 bases; bases outside gene matches: 10. This CDR3 is built from 16 residues. As DNA, the CDR3 is TGTGCCAGCTCACCACCTGAGAGCGGGGGTGCGCGGACCCAGTACTTC. It specifies CASSPPESGGARTQYF.